The following is a TCR beta chain sequence with its context. A much larger clone lies one base from this, so it may be a read error. Every donor contributed about 10 milliliters of peripheral blood by blood draw. V lost 5 bases, J lost 0 bases, and 12 bases stayed unmatched. The germline V gene has CDR1 MNHEY and CDR2 SMNVEV (reference sequence). This CDR3 region has 18 residues. The data are from a study of blood T cells in healthy people across ages. Primed by a sample-barcoded 5' primer and a J-beta primer mix, a second PCR proceeded for 7 to 11 cycles. TCRdb independently ran MiXCR on the 5' RACE reads; one entry per CDR3 protein. The table has around 710,000 distinct CDR3 sequences, roughly 47% seen once.

The source is a woman in her sixties or seventies in good health. V is TRBV27 and J is TRBJ1-4; 7 nucleotides agree with TRBD1. Sequenced sample: blood. CDR3 in DNA: TGTGCCAGCAGTCTATTCCTCCGACAGGGATCAACTAATGAAAAACTGTTTTTT. Amino acids: CASSLFLRQGSTNEKLFF.